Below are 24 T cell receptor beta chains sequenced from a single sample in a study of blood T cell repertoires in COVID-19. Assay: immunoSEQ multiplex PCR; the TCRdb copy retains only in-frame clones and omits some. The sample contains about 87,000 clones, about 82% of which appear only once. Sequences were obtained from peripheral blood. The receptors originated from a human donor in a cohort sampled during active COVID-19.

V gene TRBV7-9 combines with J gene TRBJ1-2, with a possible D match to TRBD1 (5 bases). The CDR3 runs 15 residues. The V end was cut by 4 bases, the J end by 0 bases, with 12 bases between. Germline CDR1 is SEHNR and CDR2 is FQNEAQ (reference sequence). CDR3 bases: TGTGCCAGCAGCTCGGCAGGGAAAACTAACTATGGCTACACCTTC. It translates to CASSSAGKTNYGYTF.

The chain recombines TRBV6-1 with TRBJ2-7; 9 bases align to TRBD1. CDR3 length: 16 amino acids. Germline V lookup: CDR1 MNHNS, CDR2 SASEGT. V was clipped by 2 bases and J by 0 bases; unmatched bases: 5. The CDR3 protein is CASSETSGQGSYEQYF. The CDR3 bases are TGTGCCAGCAGTGAAACCTCGGGACAGGGCTCCTACGAGCAGTACTTC.

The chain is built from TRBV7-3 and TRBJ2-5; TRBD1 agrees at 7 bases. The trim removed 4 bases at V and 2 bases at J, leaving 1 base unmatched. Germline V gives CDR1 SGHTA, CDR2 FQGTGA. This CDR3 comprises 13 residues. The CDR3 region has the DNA TGTGCCAGCAGCTCGGGACAGCAAGAGACCCAGTACTTC. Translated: CASSSGQQETQYF.

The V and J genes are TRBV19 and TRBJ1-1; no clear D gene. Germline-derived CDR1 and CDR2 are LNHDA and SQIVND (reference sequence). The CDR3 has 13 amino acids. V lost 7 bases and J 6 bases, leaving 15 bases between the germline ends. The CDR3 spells CASTIGVFAEAFF. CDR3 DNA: TGTGCCAGTACCATCGGGGTATTCGCTGAAGCTTTCTTT.

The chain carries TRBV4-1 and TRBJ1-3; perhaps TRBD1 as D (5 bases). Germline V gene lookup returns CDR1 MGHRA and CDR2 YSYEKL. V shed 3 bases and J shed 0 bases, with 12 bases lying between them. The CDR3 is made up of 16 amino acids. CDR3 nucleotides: TGCGCCAGCAGCCAGTCCGACAGCCGCTCTGGAAACACCATATATTTT. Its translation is CASSQSDSRSGNTIYF.

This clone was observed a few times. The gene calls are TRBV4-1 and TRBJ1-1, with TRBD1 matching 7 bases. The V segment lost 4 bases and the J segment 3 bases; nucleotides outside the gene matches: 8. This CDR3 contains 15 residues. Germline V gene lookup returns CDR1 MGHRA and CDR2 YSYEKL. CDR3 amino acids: CASSRYRGEDTEAFF. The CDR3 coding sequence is TGCGCCAGCAGCCGTTACAGGGGAGAGGACACTGAAGCTTTCTTT.

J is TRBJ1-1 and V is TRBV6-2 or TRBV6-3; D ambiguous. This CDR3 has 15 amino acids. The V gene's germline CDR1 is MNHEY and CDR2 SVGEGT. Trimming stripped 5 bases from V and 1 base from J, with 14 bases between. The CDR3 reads CASSPLRRGNTEAFF. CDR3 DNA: TGTGCCAGCAGTCCCCTACGGAGAGGGAACACTGAAGCTTTCTTT.

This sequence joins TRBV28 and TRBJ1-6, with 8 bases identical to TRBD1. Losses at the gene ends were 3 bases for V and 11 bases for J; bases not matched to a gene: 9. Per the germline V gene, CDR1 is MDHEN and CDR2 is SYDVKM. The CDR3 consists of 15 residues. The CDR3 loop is CASSFSGQVGAPLHF. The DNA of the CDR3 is TGTGCCAGCAGTTTTTCGGGACAGGTTGGAGCACCCCTCCACTTT.

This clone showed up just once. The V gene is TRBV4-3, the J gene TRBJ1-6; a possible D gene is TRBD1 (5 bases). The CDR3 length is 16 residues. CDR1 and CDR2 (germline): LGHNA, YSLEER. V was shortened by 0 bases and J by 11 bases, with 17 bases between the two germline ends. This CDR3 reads CASSQDVAGQSAPLHF. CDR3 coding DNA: TGCGCCAGCAGCCAAGACGTGGCAGGGCAAAGCGCACCCCTCCACTTT.

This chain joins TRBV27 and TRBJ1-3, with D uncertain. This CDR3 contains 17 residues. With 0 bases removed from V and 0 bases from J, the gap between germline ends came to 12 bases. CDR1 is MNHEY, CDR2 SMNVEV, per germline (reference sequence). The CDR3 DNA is TGTGCCAGCAGTTTATCGATAATCCGGGTCTCTGGAAACACCATATATTTT. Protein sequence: CASSLSIIRVSGNTIYF.

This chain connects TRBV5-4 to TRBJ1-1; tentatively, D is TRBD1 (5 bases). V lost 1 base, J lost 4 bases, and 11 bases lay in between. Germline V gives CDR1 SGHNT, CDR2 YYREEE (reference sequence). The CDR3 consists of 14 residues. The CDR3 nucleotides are TGTGCCAGCAGCTTGCGGGGGTTGGTCACTGAAGCTTTCTTT. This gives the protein CASSLRGLVTEAFF.

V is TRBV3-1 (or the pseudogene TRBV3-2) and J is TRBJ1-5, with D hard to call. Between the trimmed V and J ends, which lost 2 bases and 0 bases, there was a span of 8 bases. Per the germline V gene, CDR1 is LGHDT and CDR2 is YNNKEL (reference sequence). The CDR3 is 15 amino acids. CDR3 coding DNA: TGTGCCAGCAGCCAAACAGTTTATAGCAATCAGCCCCAGCATTTT. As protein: CASSQTVYSNQPQHF.

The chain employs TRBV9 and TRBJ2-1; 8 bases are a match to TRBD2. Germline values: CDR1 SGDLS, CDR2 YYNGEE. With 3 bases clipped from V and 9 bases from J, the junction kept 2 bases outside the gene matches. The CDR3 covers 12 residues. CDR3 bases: TGTGCCAGCAGCGCCCGGGAGGGTGAGCAGTTCTTC. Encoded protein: CASSAREGEQFF. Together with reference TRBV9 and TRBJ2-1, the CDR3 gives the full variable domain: DSGVTQTPKHLITATGQRVTLRCSPRSGDLSVYWYQQSLDQGLQFLIQYYNGEERAKGNILERFSAQQFPDLHSELNLSSLELGDSALYFCASSAREGEQFFGPGTRLTVL.

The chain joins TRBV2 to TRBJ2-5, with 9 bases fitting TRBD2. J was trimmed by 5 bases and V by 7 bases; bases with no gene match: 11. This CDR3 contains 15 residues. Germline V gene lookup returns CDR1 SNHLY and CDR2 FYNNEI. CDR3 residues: CASTRMREGRETQYF. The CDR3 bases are TGTGCCAGCACCAGGATGCGGGAGGGCCGGGAGACCCAGTACTTC.

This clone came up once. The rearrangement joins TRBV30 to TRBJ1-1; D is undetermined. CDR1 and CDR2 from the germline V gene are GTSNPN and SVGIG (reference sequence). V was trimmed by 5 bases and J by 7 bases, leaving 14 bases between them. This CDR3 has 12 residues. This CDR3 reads CAWGEEGGEAFF. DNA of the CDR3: TGTGCCTGGGGGGAGGAAGGCGGTGAAGCTTTCTTT.

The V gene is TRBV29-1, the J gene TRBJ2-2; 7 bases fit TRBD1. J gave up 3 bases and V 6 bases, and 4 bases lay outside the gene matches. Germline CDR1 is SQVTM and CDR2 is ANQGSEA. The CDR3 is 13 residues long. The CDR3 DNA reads TGCAGCGTCTATGACAGGGACACCGGGGAGCTGTTTTTT. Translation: CSVYDRDTGELFF.

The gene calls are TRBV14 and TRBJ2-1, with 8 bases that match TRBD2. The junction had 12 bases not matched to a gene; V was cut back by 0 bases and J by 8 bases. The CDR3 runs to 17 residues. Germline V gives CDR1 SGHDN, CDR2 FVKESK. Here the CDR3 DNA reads TGTGCCAGCAGCCAAGATCTGAGAGCGGGAGTGGTCGATGAGCAGTTCTTC. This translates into CASSQDLRAGVVDEQFF.

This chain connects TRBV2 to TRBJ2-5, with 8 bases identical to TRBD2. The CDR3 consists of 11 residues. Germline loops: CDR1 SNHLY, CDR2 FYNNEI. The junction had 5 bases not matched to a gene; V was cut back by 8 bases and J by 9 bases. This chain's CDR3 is CASDSGSAQYF. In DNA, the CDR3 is TGTGCCAGCGACAGCGGGAGTGCCCAGTACTTC.

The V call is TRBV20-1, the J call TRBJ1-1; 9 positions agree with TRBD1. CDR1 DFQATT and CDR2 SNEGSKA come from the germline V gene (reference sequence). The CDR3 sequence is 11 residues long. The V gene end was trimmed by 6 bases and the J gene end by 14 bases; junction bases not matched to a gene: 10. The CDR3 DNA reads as TGCAGTGCCAGTGGCCCGGACAGGGGATTCTTT. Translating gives CSASGPDRGFF.

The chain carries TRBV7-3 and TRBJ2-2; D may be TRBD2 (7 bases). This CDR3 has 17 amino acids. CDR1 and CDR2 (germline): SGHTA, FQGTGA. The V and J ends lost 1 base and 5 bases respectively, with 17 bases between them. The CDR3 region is CASSLMVAGAGTGELFF. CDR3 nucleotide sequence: TGTGCCAGCAGCTTAATGGTGGCGGGGGCAGGTACCGGGGAGCTGTTTTTT.

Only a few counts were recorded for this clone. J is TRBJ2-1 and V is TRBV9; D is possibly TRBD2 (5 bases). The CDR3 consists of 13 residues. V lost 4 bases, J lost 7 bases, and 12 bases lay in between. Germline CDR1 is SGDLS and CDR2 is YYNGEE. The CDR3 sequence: CASSLHLANEQFF. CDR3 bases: TGTGCCAGCAGCCTTCATCTAGCTAATGAGCAGTTCTTC.

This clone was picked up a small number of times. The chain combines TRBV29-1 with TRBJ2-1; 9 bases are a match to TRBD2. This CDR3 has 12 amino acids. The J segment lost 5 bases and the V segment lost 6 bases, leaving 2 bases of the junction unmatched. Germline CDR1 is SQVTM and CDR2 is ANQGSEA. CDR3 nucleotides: TGCAGCGTCTTAGCGGGAGACAATGAGCAGTTCTTC. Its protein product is CSVLAGDNEQFF.

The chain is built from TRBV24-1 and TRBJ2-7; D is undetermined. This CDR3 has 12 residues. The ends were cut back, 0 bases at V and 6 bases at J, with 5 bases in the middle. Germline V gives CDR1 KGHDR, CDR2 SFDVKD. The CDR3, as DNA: TGTGCCACCAGTGATTTGGCCAGCGAGCAGTACTTC. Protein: CATSDLASEQYF.

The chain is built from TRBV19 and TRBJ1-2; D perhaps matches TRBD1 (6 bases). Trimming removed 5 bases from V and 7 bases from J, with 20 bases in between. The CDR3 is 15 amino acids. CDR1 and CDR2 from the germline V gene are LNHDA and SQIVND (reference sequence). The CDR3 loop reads CASSPRTDPSGGYTF. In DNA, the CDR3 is TGTGCCAGTAGTCCGAGGACAGACCCCTCCGGTGGCTACACCTTC.